The 2 T cell receptor beta chains listed next were all sequenced from one sample in a study of shared clonotypes between healthy human individuals. Profiled with immunoSEQ multiplex PCR; TCRdb holds only in-frame clones, not every one. The table lists 2 million to 2.5 million clones, 93% of them singletons. The sample comprised naive CD4+ T cells from PBMCs. Subset specified: CD45RA+ positively selected. The receptors derive from a man younger than 35 in good health. Some clones in this sample may be carry-over from other donors' samples.

In its sample, this clone was seen once. J is TRBJ1-6 and V is TRBV28, with D tentatively TRBD1 (6 bases). CDR1 MDHEN and CDR2 SYDVKM come from the germline V gene. This CDR3 is 14 amino acids long. The V gene lost 8 bases and the J gene lost 6 bases, with 14 bases spanning the gap. This CDR3 is CASRGGRLNSPLHF. CDR3 coding DNA: TGTGCCAGCCGAGGGGGGCGCCTTAATTCACCCCTCCACTTT. The full variable domain, completed using reference TRBV28 and TRBJ1-6, is DVKVTQSSRYLVKRTGEKVFLECVQDMDHENMFWYRQDPGLGLRLIYFSYDVKMKEKGDIPEGYSVSREKKERFSLILESASTNQTSMYLCASRGGRLNSPLHFGNGTRLTVT.

The chain is built from TRBV30 and TRBJ1-4, with D possibly matching TRBD1 (5 bases). This CDR3 is built from 15 residues. Trimming removed 3 bases at V and 0 bases at J, with 11 bases between. CDR1 is GTSNPN and CDR2 is SVGIG in the germline V gene (reference sequence). CDR3 sequence: CAWRSRGTTNEKLFF. For the CDR3, the DNA is TGTGCCTGGAGATCGAGGGGAACAACTAATGAAAAACTGTTTTTT.